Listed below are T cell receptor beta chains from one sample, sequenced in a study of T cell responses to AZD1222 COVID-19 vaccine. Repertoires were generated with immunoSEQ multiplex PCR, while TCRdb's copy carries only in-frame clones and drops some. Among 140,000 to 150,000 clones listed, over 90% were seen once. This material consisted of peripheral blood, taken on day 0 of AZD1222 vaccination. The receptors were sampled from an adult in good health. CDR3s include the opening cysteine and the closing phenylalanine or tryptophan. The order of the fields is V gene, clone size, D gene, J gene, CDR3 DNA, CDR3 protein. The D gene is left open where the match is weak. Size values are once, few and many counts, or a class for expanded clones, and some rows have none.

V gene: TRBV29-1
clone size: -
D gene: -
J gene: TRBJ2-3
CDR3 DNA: TGCAGCGTTGCAGCGTTAGATACGCAGTATTTT
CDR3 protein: CSVAALDTQYF

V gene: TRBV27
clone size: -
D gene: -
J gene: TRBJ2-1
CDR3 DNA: TGTGCCAGCAGTACCGCCCCCCTCCTCAGCTCCTACAATGAGCAGTTCTTC
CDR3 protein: CASSTAPLLSSYNEQFF

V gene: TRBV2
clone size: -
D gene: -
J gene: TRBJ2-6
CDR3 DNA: TGTGCCAGTCGTCAGGCTGGGGCCAACGTCCTGACTTTC
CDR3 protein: CASRQAGANVLTF

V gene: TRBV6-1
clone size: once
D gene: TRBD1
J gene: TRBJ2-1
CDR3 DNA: TGTGCCAGCGGTGACAGGGTTGAGCAGTTCTTC
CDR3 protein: CASGDRVEQFF

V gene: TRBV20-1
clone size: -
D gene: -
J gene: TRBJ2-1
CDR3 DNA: TGCAGTGCTAGTCAGGGGAGCACCTACAATGAGCAGTTCTTC
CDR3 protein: CSASQGSTYNEQFF

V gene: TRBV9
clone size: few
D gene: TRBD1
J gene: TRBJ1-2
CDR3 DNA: TGTGCCAGCAGCGTCGGCTCCGGGACAGATAACTATGGCTACACCTTC
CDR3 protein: CASSVGSGTDNYGYTF

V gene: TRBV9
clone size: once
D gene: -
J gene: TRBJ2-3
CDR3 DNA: TGTGCCAGCAGCCACCGCACAGATACGCAGTATTTT
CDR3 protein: CASSHRTDTQYF

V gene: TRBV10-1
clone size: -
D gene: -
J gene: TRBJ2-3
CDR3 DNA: TGCGCCAGCAGTGATGCCGGGACCTCCACAGATACGCAGTATTTT
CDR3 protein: CASSDAGTSTDTQYF

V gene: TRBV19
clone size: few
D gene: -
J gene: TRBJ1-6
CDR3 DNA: TGTGCCAGTAGTATAGGGACGCCCGATTCACCCCTCCACTTT
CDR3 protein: CASSIGTPDSPLHF

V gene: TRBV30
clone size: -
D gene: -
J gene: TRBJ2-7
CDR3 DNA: TGTGCCTGGAGTGTCAGGTATTCCCAATACGAGCAGTACTTC
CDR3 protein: CAWSVRYSQYEQYF

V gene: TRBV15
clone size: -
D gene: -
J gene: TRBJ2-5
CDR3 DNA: TGTGCCACCAGCAGTTTGGGGGTGACCCAGTACTTC
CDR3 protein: CATSSLGVTQYF

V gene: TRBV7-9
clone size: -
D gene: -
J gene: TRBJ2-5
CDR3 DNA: TGTGCCAGCAGCTTATGGGAGGAGACCCAGTACTTC
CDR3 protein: CASSLWEETQYF

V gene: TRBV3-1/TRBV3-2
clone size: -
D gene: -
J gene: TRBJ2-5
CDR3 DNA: TGTGCCAGCACCCAGACTAGTAAAGAGACCCAGTACTTC
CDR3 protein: CASTQTSKETQYF

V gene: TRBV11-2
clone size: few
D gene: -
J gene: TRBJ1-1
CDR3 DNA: TGTGCCAGCAGCTTAGGGGCACCGAGGGAAGCTTTCTTT
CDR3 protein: CASSLGAPREAFF

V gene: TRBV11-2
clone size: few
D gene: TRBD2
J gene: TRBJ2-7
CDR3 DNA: TGTGCCAGCAGCTTAATCGCTAGCGGGGGGTCCTACGAGCAGTACTTC
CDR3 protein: CASSLIASGGSYEQYF

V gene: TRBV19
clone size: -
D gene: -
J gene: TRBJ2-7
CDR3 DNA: TGTGCCAGTAGTCCTCACCTCAGGGTTCCCTACGAGCAGTACTTC
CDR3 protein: CASSPHLRVPYEQYF

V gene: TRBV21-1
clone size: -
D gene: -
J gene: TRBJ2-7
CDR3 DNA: TGTGCCAGCAGCCCTCCGGGACAGTCCTACGAGCAGTACTTC
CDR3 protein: CASSPPGQSYEQYF

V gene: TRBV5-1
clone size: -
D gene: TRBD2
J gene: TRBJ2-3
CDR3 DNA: TGCGCCAGCAGTCGGGGCGAGGGACTAGCGGGAGTGGGTGGCACAGATACGCAGTATTTT
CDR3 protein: CASSRGEGLAGVGGTDTQYF

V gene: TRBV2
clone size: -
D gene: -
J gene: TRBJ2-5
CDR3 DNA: TGTGCCAGCAGGGGGATCAGACAAGAGACCCAGTACTTC
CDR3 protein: CASRGIRQETQYF

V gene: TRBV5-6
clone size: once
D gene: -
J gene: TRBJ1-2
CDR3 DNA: TGTGCCAGCAGCGAGCAGGGAGTTGGCTATGGCTACACCTTC
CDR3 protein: CASSEQGVGYGYTF

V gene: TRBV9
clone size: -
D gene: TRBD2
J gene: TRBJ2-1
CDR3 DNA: TGTGCCAGCAGCTCGGGACTAGGGGGCAATGAGCAGTTCTTC
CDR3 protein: CASSSGLGGNEQFF

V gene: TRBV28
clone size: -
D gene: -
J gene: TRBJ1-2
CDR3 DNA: TGTGCCAGCAGCCCTGGACAGGGCTACACCTTC
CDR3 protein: CASSPGQGYTF

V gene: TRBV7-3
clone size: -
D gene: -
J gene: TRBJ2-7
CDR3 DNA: TGTGCCAGCAGCCCCGGACAGACCTTACCCTACGAGCAGTACTTC
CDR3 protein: CASSPGQTLPYEQYF

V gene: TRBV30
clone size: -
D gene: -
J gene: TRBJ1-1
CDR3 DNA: TGTGCCTGGAATCAGGGGTTGGGAACTGAAGCTTTCTTT
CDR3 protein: CAWNQGLGTEAFF

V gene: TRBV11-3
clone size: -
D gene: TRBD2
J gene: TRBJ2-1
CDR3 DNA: TGTGCCAGCAGCTTAGTACGGCTGGTGGGGGGGGACAATGAGCAGTTCTTC
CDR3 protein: CASSLVRLVGGDNEQFF

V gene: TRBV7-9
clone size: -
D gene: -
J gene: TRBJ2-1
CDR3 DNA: TGTGCCAGCAGCTTGGGACTCGATGAGCAGTTCTTC
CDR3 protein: CASSLGLDEQFF

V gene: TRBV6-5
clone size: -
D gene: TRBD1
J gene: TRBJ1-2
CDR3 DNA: TGTGCCAGCAGAGCGGGACAGAGGACCTATGGCTACACCTTC
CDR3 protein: CASRAGQRTYGYTF

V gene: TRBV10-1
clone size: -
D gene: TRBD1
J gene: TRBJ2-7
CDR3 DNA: TGCGCCAGCAGTGACCGCCGGGACAGAATCTACGAGCAGTACTTC
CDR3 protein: CASSDRRDRIYEQYF

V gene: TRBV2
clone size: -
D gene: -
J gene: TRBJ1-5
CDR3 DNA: TGTGCCAGCAGTGCCAGCCAAGATGGCAATCAGCCCCAGCATTTT
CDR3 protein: CASSASQDGNQPQHF

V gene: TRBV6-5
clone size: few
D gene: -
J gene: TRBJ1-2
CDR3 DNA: TGTGCCAGCAGCCCGGGGGATTACTATGGCTACACCTTC
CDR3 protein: CASSPGDYYGYTF

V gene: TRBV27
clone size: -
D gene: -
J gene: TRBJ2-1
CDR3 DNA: TGTGCCAGCAGTTCCCTTGTCCGGACAGGGACTAACAATGAGCAGTTCTTC
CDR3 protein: CASSSLVRTGTNNEQFF

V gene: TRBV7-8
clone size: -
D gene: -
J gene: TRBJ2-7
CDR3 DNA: TGTGCCAGCAGCTTATCGGAATCCTACGAGCAGTACTTC
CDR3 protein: CASSLSESYEQYF

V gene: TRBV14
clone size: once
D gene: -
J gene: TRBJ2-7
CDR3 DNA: TGTGCCAGCAGCCAAGATATGGGGGACTACGAGCAGTACTTC
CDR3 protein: CASSQDMGDYEQYF

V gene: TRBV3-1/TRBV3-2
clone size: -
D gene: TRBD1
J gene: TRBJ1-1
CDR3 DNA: TGTGCCAGCAGCCAAATGCAGGGGGCCCGGACTGAAGCTTTCTTT
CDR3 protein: CASSQMQGARTEAFF

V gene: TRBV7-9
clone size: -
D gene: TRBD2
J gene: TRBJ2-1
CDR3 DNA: TGTGCCAGCAGCTCCGGGACTAGCGGAATTTACAATGAGCAGTTCTTC
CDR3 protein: CASSSGTSGIYNEQFF

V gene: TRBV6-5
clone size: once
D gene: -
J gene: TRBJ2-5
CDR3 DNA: TGTGCCAGCAGTTATACGTCTGCCCGCGGAGAGACCCAGTACTTC
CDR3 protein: CASSYTSARGETQYF

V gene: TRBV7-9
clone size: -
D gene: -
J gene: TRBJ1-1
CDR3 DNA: TGTGCCAGCAGCCACGTGACGGGGAACACTGAAGCTTTCTTT
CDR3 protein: CASSHVTGNTEAFF

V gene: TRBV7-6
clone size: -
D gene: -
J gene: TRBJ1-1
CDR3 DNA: TGTGCCAGCAGCTTATCGGGCACTGAAGCTTTCTTT
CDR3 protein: CASSLSGTEAFF

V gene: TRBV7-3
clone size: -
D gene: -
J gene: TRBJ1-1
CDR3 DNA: TGTGCCAGCAGCTTAAGTTCACAGGGAGGGAACACTGAAGCTTTCTTT
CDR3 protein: CASSLSSQGGNTEAFF

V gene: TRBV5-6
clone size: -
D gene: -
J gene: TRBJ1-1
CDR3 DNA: TGTGCCAGCAGCTTGGGGCCTTTGAACACTGAAGCTTTCTTT
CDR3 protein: CASSLGPLNTEAFF

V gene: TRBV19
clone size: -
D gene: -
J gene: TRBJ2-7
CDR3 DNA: TGTGCCAGTAGTAGACGGGTCCATACCCGGGAGCAGTACTTC
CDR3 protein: CASSRRVHTREQYF

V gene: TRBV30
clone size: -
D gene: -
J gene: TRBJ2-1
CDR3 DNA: TGTGCCTGGAGTGGGGGCCTGACTAGAAGCTCCTACAATGAGCAGTTCTTC
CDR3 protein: CAWSGGLTRSSYNEQFF

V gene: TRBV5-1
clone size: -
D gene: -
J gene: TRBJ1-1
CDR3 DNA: TGCGCCAGCAGCCGGCGGATCTTGAACACTGAAGCTTTCTTT
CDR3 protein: CASSRRILNTEAFF

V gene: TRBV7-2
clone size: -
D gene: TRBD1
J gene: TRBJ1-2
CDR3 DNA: TGTGCCAGCAGCTTAGCTGGCGGGACAGGCTATGGCTACACCTTC
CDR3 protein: CASSLAGGTGYGYTF

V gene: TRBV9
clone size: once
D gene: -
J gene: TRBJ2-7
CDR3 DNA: TGTGCCAGCAGCGTAGGTGGCGGGACAGTCGAGCAGTACTTC
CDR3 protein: CASSVGGGTVEQYF

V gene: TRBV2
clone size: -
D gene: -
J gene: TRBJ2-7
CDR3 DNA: TGTGCCAGCAGTCAAATTAAAGGGGAATTGGGGATCTACGAGCAGTACTTC
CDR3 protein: CASSQIKGELGIYEQYF

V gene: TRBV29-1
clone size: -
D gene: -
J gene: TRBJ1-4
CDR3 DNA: TGCAGCGTTGAATCGGGGGACGAAAAACTGTTTTTT
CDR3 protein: CSVESGDEKLFF

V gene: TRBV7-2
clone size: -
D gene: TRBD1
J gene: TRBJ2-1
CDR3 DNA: TGTGCCAGCAGCCTCTCAACAGGGGCCCACTACAATGAGCAGTTCTTC
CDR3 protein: CASSLSTGAHYNEQFF

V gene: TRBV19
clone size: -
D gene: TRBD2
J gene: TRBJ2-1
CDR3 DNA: TGTGCCCGATCAGAGACTAGCGGGCCCTCAAGCTCCTACAATGAGCAGTTCTTC
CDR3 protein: CARSETSGPSSSYNEQFF

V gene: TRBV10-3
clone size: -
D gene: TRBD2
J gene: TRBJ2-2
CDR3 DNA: TGTGCCATCAGAAACGGACTAGCGGCGAACACCGGGGAGCTGTTTTTT
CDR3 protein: CAIRNGLAANTGELFF

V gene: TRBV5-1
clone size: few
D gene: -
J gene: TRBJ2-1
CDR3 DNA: TGCGCCAGCAGCTTGACTTTTAGCTCCTACAATGAGCAGTTCTTC
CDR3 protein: CASSLTFSSYNEQFF

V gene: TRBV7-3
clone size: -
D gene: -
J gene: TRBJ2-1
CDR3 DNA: TGTGCCAGCAGCCCCTACTCAGCGGTGAGCTCCTACAATGAGCAGTTCTTC
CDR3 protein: CASSPYSAVSSYNEQFF